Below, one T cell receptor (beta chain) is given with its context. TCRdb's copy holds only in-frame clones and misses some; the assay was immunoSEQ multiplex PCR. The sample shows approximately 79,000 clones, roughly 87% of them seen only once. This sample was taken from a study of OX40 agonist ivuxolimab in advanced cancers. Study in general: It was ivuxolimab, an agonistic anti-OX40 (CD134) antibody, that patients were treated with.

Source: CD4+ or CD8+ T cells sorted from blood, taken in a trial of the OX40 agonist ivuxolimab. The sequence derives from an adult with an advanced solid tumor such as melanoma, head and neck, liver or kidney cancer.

CDR3 coding DNA: TGTGCCAGCAGGGAGGGGACCGGGATCAAGGCCCGGCGGGGACAAGAGACCCAGTACTTC. Protein: CASREGTGIKARRGQETQYF. The V gene is TRBV6-4, the J gene TRBJ2-5; D is perhaps TRBD2 (6 bases). Deletions cut 6 bases from V and 2 bases from J, with 31 bases between. CDR1 and CDR2 (germline): MRHNA, SNTAGT. CDR3 length: 20 residues.